Below, 22 T cell receptor beta chains from the same sample are listed, as sequenced in a study of control samples from healthy donors and cancer patients. Sequencing was performed with immunoSEQ multiplex PCR; in TCRdb, only in-frame clones are kept and a portion is missing. The sample has approximately 60,000 clones, 85% seen once. Sequencing was performed on blood. These receptors all stem from a man in his forties in good health.

V usage is TRBV6-6 and J usage is TRBJ2-3; 9 positions match TRBD2. Per the germline V gene, CDR1 is MNHNY and CDR2 is SVGAGI (reference sequence). This CDR3 has 16 residues. Trimming removed 8 bases from V and 0 bases from J; junction bases left unmatched: 9. CDR3 DNA: TGTGCCAGCGTGGTGGTAGCGGGGGCTAGCACAGATACGCAGTATTTT. Protein sequence: CASVVVAGASTDTQYF.

This clone came up once. V and J are TRBV5-6 and TRBJ2-5; D unresolved. The CDR3 is 16 residues long. Germline V gene lookup returns CDR1 SGHDT and CDR2 YYEEEE. The V end lost 0 bases, the J end lost 1 base, and 13 bases lay between the germline ends. The CDR3 region has the DNA TGTGCCAGCAGCTTGGCAGTCTATTTGGGCCAAGAGACCCAGTACTTC. It codes for CASSLAVYLGQETQYF.

This chain links TRBV5-8 with TRBJ2-2; D unresolved. V shed 0 bases and J shed 3 bases, with 3 bases lying between them. Germline CDR1 is SGHTS and CDR2 is YDEGEE. The CDR3 is made up of 13 amino acids. The CDR3 DNA sequence: TGTGCCAGCAGCTTGGAACACACCGGGGAGCTGTTTTTT. Its protein is CASSLEHTGELFF.

This clone was seen a handful of times. The chain joins TRBV5-4 to TRBJ2-4; D is possibly TRBD2 (5 bases). This CDR3 has 15 residues. The ends were cut back, 0 bases at V and 7 bases at J, with 14 bases in the middle. Germline V gene sequence: CDR1 SGHNT, CDR2 YYREEE (reference sequence). CDR3 amino acids: CASSLADYPGNIQYF. The CDR3, as DNA: TGTGCCAGCAGCTTGGCCGACTACCCCGGGAACATTCAGTACTTC.

This clone turned up a few times. The chain combines TRBV5-8 with TRBJ2-1; no clear D gene. Germline CDR1 SGHTS, CDR2 YDEGEE. The ends were cut back, 4 bases at V and 6 bases at J, with 11 bases in the middle. The CDR3 contains 13 residues. The DNA for the CDR3 is TGTGCCAGCAGCCCAGCGTGGGCCAATGAGCAGTTCTTC. Residues: CASSPAWANEQFF.

CDR3 nucleotide sequence: TGTGCCAGCAACCCTTCAATGACAGGAGAAAAACTGTTTTTT. This encodes CASNPSMTGEKLFF. The chain joins TRBV28 to TRBJ1-4, with D perhaps TRBD1 (6 bases). CDR1 and CDR2 from the germline V gene are MDHEN and SYDVKM. Trimming removed 7 bases at V and 8 bases at J, with 17 bases between. CDR3 length: 14 amino acids.

The chain employs TRBV28 and TRBJ1-4; D is unclear. V was trimmed by 4 bases and J by 8 bases, leaving 17 bases between them. CDR1 and CDR2 from the germline V gene are MDHEN and SYDVKM. The CDR3 sequence is 15 residues long. CDR3 nucleotide sequence: TGTGCCAGCAGTTCGTCGGGCACCGGCAGGGAAAAACTGTTTTTT. Its translation: CASSSSGTGREKLFF.

This clone was observed a handful of times. The rearrangement links TRBV5-1 to TRBJ2-7; D gene uncertain. Germline V CDR1 and CDR2: SGHRS, YFSETQ. Trimming left V 0 bases short and J 2 bases short, with 12 bases between. The length of the CDR3 is 15 residues. CDR3 sequence (DNA): TGCGCCAGCAGCTTGGTTTTGCCAGCTGCCTACGAGCAGTACTTC. Translated, it gives CASSLVLPAAYEQYF.

This chain joins TRBV7-9 and TRBJ1-1; D unclear. Between the trimmed V and J ends, which lost 2 bases and 2 bases, there was a span of 6 bases. The V gene's germline CDR1 is SEHNR and CDR2 FQNEAQ (reference sequence). The CDR3 loop spans 13 amino acids. CDR3 in DNA: TGTGCCAGCAGCTTATTGGAAAACACTGAAGCTTTCTTT. Residues: CASSLLENTEAFF.

This rearrangement joins TRBV7-2 to TRBJ2-7, with 7 bases that match TRBD1. This CDR3 contains 14 residues. The trim removed 4 bases at V and 3 bases at J, leaving 6 bases unmatched. In germline, CDR1 is SGHTA, CDR2 FQGNSA. The CDR3 sequence: CASSSGQTYYEQYF. The CDR3 DNA is TGTGCCAGCAGCTCGGGACAGACATACTACGAGCAGTACTTC.

V and J are TRBV28 and TRBJ2-7, with unresolved D. V was shortened by 7 bases and J by 4 bases, with 20 bases between the two germline ends. The CDR3 covers 15 residues. CDR1 and CDR2 (germline): MDHEN, SYDVKM. The CDR3 here is CASTPFTTSLYEQYF. CDR3 bases: TGTGCCAGCACCCCCTTCACCACCAGCTTGTACGAGCAGTACTTC.

In its sample, this clone was seen a few times. The V gene is TRBV5-5, the J gene TRBJ1-5, with TRBD1 identical over 8 bases. V lost 4 bases to trimming and J lost 5 bases; unmatched junction nucleotides: 2. Germline CDR1 reads SGHKS; CDR2 reads YYEKEE (reference sequence). The CDR3 covers 13 residues. CDR3: CASSVDRDQPQHF. The CDR3 DNA is TGTGCCAGCAGCGTGGACAGGGATCAGCCCCAGCATTTT.

The chain joins TRBV6-2 or TRBV6-3 to TRBJ2-7, with 7 bases fitting TRBD2. Trimming removed 3 bases from V and 2 bases from J; junction bases left unmatched: 10. The germline gives CDR1 MNHEY, CDR2 SVGEGT. The CDR3 has 16 residues. The DNA of the CDR3 is TGTGCCAGCAGTTATGGACCCTCTAGCGGAACCTACGAGCAGTACTTC. Protein sequence: CASSYGPSSGTYEQYF.

This chain uses TRBV13 with TRBJ2-7; D is perhaps TRBD2 (7 bases). Trimming removed 7 bases from V and 6 bases from J, with 13 bases in between. The CDR3 totals 12 residues. Germline-derived CDR1 and CDR2 are PRHDT and FYEKMQ (reference sequence). CDR3 bases: TGTGCCAGCACCCTAGGGGGGGCCGAGCAGTACTTC. Its translation: CASTLGGAEQYF.

This clone was found once. The chain links TRBV7-2 to TRBJ2-5; D gene uncertain. Germline CDR1 reads SGHTA; CDR2 reads FQGNSA. V was pared by 3 bases and J by 6 bases, with 17 bases between. The CDR3 is 15 amino acids. CDR3: CASSFTAYPMKTQYF. In DNA, the CDR3 is TGTGCCAGCAGCTTTACAGCGTACCCCATGAAGACCCAGTACTTC.

Points on this clone: This specimen includes other DNA sequences encoding the same CDR3. The chain couples TRBV28 to TRBJ1-1; 8 bases map to TRBD1. The CDR3 spans 16 residues. The germline gives CDR1 MDHEN, CDR2 SYDVKM. After removal of 4 bases from V and 0 bases from J, the junction contained 7 bases not matched to a gene. CDR3 nucleotide sequence: TGTGCCAGCAGTTCAGGTACAGGGGGGCTGAACACTGAAGCTTTCTTT. Residues: CASSSGTGGLNTEAFF.

The chain links TRBV10-3 to TRBJ1-1; D unclear. V gave up 3 bases and J gave up 1 base, with 9 bases separating them. This CDR3 contains 14 residues. Per the germline V gene, CDR1 is ENHRY and CDR2 is SYGVKD. CDR3: CAISDRTPNTEAFF. For the CDR3, the DNA is TGTGCCATCAGTGATAGGACCCCGAACACTGAAGCTTTCTTT.

This clone was found a few times. The genes are TRBV5-4 and TRBJ2-7, with TRBD1 matching 9 bases. Germline CDR1 and CDR2: SGHNT and YYREEE (reference sequence). Trimming at V came to 3 bases and at J to 3 bases, leaving 1 base not matched to a gene. The CDR3 has 13 amino acids. The DNA for the CDR3 is TGTGCCAGCAGCTCGGGACAGGGCTACGAGCAGTACTTC. Translation: CASSSGQGYEQYF. The full variable domain, in which reference TRBV5-4 and TRBJ2-7 provide the parts outside the CDR3, is ETGVTQSPTHLIKTRGQQVTLRCSSQSGHNTVSWYQQALGQGPQFIFQYYREEENGRGNFPPRFSGLQFPNYSSELNVNALELDDSALYLCASSSGQGYEQYFGPGTRLTVT.

This clone was recorded a few times. The J gene is TRBJ1-1, the V gene TRBV6-5; weak D call: TRBD1 (6 bases). There are 15 residues in the CDR3. Germline-derived CDR1 and CDR2 are MNHEY and SVGAGI. Trimming removed 0 bases from V and 4 bases from J, with 12 bases in between. CDR3 sequence: CASSYSERGITEAFF. As DNA, the CDR3 is TGTGCCAGCAGTTACTCCGAGAGGGGGATCACTGAAGCTTTCTTT.

The genes are TRBV15 and TRBJ1-1; tentative D call: TRBD1 (5 bases). V was shortened by 3 bases and J by 2 bases, with 7 bases between the two germline ends. In germline, CDR1 is LNHNV, CDR2 YYDKDF (reference sequence). There are 13 residues in the CDR3. CDR3 nucleotide sequence: TGTGCCACCAGCAGGGGACCAAACACTGAAGCTTTCTTT. Translation gives CATSRGPNTEAFF.

The rearrangement uses TRBV30 and TRBJ1-1, with unresolved D. CDR1 is GTSNPN and CDR2 is SVGIG in the germline V gene (reference sequence). The CDR3 consists of 13 residues. In nucleotides, the CDR3 is TGTGCGGGTTCCGGGGAATTCACCGGTGAAGCTTTCTTT. This sequence encodes CAGSGEFTGEAFF.

The chain employs TRBV15 and TRBJ1-1, with 9 bases aligning to TRBD1. Germline-derived CDR1 and CDR2 are LNHNV and YYDKDF (reference sequence). The ends lost 0 bases at V and 9 bases at J; junction bases unmatched: 2. This CDR3 is built from 13 residues. CDR3 loop: CATSRDGTGQAFF. The CDR3 nucleotides are TGTGCCACCAGCAGAGACGGGACAGGGCAAGCTTTCTTT.